These T cell receptor beta chains were read from a single sample in a study of blood T cell dynamics during melanoma immunotherapy. Using immunoSEQ multiplex PCR, the repertoire was profiled, and TCRdb retains in-frame clones only, with some absent. The data show about 13,000 clones, about 92% seen once. The sample here was effector memory CD8+ T cells from blood, taken from a patient treated with checkpoint blockade. These receptors all stem from a human donor with melanoma. CDR3s include the opening cysteine and the closing phenylalanine or tryptophan. D genes are given only for firm matches. Not all rows give a size; the values are once, few, many and, for expanded clones, a class.

>TRBV18|once|TRBJ2-2|NA
CASSPRDSGLDTGELFF
TGTGCCAGCTCACCAAGGGATTCGGGGTTGGACACCGGGGAGCTGTTTTTT
>TRBV4-1|NA|TRBJ1-3|NA
CASSPSGVFSGNTIYF
TGCGCCAGCAGCCCATCGGGAGTCTTTTCTGGAAACACCATATATTTT
>TRBV19|NA|TRBJ2-5|TRBD1
CASSITGGQETQYF
TGTGCCAGTAGTATTACAGGGGGCCAAGAGACCCAGTACTTC
>TRBV7-8|NA|TRBJ2-7|TRBD2
CASSPGLAEWGGEQYF
TGTGCCAGCAGCCCGGGACTAGCGGAGTGGGGAGGGGAGCAGTACTTC
>TRBV30|NA|TRBJ2-3|NA
CAWYTDTQYF
TGTGCCTGGTATACAGATACGCAGTATTTT
>TRBV7-8|NA|TRBJ2-1|NA
CASSRSRAGNEQFF
TGTGCCAGCAGCCGATCCAGGGCTGGCAATGAGCAGTTCTTC
>TRBV14|NA|TRBJ2-1|NA
CASSQDPSVHGEQFF
TGTGCCAGCAGCCAAGATCCTAGCGTTCACGGTGAGCAGTTCTTC
>TRBV7-9|NA|TRBJ2-3|TRBD1
CASSTTGTATDTQYF
TGTGCCAGCAGCACGACCGGGACAGCCACAGATACGCAGTATTTT
>TRBV6-5|once|TRBJ1-4|TRBD1
CASNPTGQINEKLFF
TGTGCCAGCAACCCTACGGGACAGATTAATGAAAAACTGTTTTTT
>TRBV7-9|once|TRBJ2-7|NA
CASSKARFSSYEQYF
TGTGCCAGCAGCAAGGCCAGGTTCAGCTCCTACGAGCAGTACTTC
>TRBV11-2|NA|TRBJ2-7|NA
CASSTGLQGYEQYF
TGTGCCAGCAGCACCGGACTTCAAGGCTACGAGCAGTACTTC
>TRBV27|NA|TRBJ2-1|NA
CASSSGLNNEQFF
TGTGCCAGCAGTTCGGGACTCAACAATGAGCAGTTCTTC
>TRBV29-1|NA|TRBJ2-1|NA
CSALQIYNEQFF
TGCAGCGCGTTACAGATTTACAATGAGCAGTTCTTC
>TRBV6-1|NA|TRBJ2-7|NA
CASSEGSDYEQYF
TGTGCCAGCAGTGAAGGATCTGACTACGAGCAGTACTTC